These 13 T cell receptor beta chains came from one sample sequenced in a study of OX40 agonist ivuxolimab in advanced cancers. Clones were read by immunoSEQ multiplex PCR, and TCRdb kept only the in-frame ones, dropping some. The repertoire includes about 61,000 clones, around four fifths of them detected once, and around 3.5% sits in the top ten. This sample comprised CD4+ or CD8+ T cells sorted from blood, obtained in a trial of the OX40 agonist ivuxolimab. The receptor source for this set is an adult with an advanced solid tumor such as melanoma, head and neck, liver or kidney cancer.

The rearrangement uses TRBV7-2 and TRBJ1-6, with TRBD1 as a possible D gene (5 bases). Trimming took 3 bases from V and 5 from J, leaving 14 bases between them. The CDR3 loop spans 16 amino acids. The germline V gene encodes CDR1 SGHTA and CDR2 FQGNSA. As DNA, the CDR3 is TGTGCCAGCAGCTTGGGTCCAGGGATGGATAATTCACCCCTCCACTTT. Its translation is CASSLGPGMDNSPLHF. The full variable domain, its missing parts supplied by reference TRBV7-2 and TRBJ1-6, is GAGVSQSPSNKVTEKGKDVELRCDPISGHTALYWYRQSLGQGLEFLIYFQGNSAPDKSGLPSDRFSAERTGGSVSTLTIQRTQQEDSAVYLCASSLGPGMDNSPLHFGNGTRLTVT.

In this sample, this clone turned up a few times. The V call is TRBV11-3, the J call TRBJ2-5; D is undetermined. The CDR3 has 11 residues. Looked up from germline, CDR1 is SGHNT and CDR2 is YENEEA. The V gene lost 3 bases and the J gene lost 5 bases, with 4 bases spanning the gap. CDR3 residues: CASSFGETQYF. DNA of the CDR3: TGTGCCAGCAGCTTTGGTGAGACCCAGTACTTC.

The rearrangement joins TRBV18 to TRBJ1-1, with D hard to call. V shed 5 bases and J shed 6 bases, with 13 bases lying between them. Germline V gene lookup returns CDR1 KGHSH and CDR2 LQKENI. This CDR3 has 13 amino acids. CDR3 in DNA: TGTGCCAGCTCAAACCTACCACAGTCTGAAGCTTTCTTT. Protein product: CASSNLPQSEAFF.

The chain links TRBV9 to TRBJ2-3, with TRBD1 matching 9 bases. V lost 3 bases, J lost 3 bases, and 5 bases stayed unmatched. The CDR3 sequence is 15 residues long. Germline V lookup: CDR1 SGDLS, CDR2 YYNGEE. CDR3 nucleotides: TGTGCCAGCAGCGAGATACAGGGGGCGACAGATACGCAGTATTTT. It codes for CASSEIQGATDTQYF.

This chain uses TRBV10-3 with TRBJ2-5; D perhaps matches TRBD1 (6 bases). V lost 0 bases and J 2 bases, leaving 13 bases between the germline ends. CDR3 length equals 16 residues. Germline V gene sequence: CDR1 ENHRY, CDR2 SYGVKD. CDR3 amino acids: CAISESVTGEQETQYF. The CDR3 DNA sequence: TGTGCCATCAGTGAGTCGGTGACAGGCGAACAAGAGACCCAGTACTTC.

CDR3 DNA sequence: TGTGCCAGCAGGGGCGTGGCGGGGAACTTCGGGGCCAACGTCCTGACTTTC. The encoded protein is CASRGVAGNFGANVLTF. V gene TRBV28 combines with J gene TRBJ2-6, with D maybe TRBD2 (6 bases). The germline gives CDR1 MDHEN, CDR2 SYDVKM. This CDR3 has 17 residues. V was shortened by 6 bases and J by 4 bases, with 19 bases between the two germline ends.

The chain combines TRBV6-1 with TRBJ2-3; 8 bases are shared with TRBD2. With 1 base clipped from V and 6 bases from J, the junction kept 12 bases outside the gene matches. From germline, CDR1 is MNHNS and CDR2 SASEGT. This CDR3 spans 17 amino acids. This CDR3 is CASSEGISGGIGDTQYF. CDR3 sequence (DNA): TGTGCCAGCAGTGAAGGGATAAGCGGGGGAATCGGGGATACGCAGTATTTT.

The chain recombines TRBV9 with TRBJ2-1, with D tentatively TRBD2 (5 bases). Germline lookup yields CDR1 SGDLS and CDR2 YYNGEE. This CDR3 spans 13 amino acids. V was pared by 4 bases and J by 5 bases, with 10 bases between. As DNA, the CDR3 is TGTGCCAGCAGCCTCGAGCGGAACAATGAGCAGTTCTTC. Amino acid sequence: CASSLERNNEQFF.

This clone was seen a single time. This chain joins TRBV12-5 and TRBJ2-7; D possibly matches TRBD1 or TRBD2 (5 bases each). Deletions cut 1 base from V and 4 bases from J, with 17 bases between. The CDR3 sequence is 16 residues long. Per germline, CDR1 LGHNT and CDR2 FRNRAP. The CDR3 bases are TGTGCTAGTGGTTTGGCGACGGGGACCCTCATTTACGAGCAGTACTTC. Its protein product is CASGLATGTLIYEQYF.

The rearrangement uses TRBV7-3 and TRBJ2-5; TRBD2 matches 7 bases. Germline assignment: CDR1 SGHTA and CDR2 FQGTGA. V lost 5 bases to trimming and J lost 2 bases; unmatched junction nucleotides: 5. The length of the CDR3 is 14 residues. CDR3: CASSLRGVQETQYF. CDR3 in DNA: TGTGCCAGCAGCCTACGGGGGGTACAAGAGACCCAGTACTTC.

This clone was counted a single time. V gene TRBV7-8 combines with J gene TRBJ1-1; 7 bases are a match to TRBD1. Germline V gene sequence: CDR1 SGHVS, CDR2 FQNEAQ. This CDR3 is built from 17 residues. V lost 6 bases to trimming and J lost 1 base; unmatched junction nucleotides: 14. The CDR3 spells CASSKGSQGSGNTEAFF. The CDR3 DNA reads as TGTGCCAGCAGTAAGGGATCACAGGGGTCCGGGAACACTGAAGCTTTCTTT.

This chain joins TRBV5-1 and TRBJ2-7; D is tentatively TRBD1 or TRBD2 (5 bases each). Germline-derived CDR1 and CDR2 are SGHRS and YFSETQ. Between the trimmed V and J ends, which lost 6 bases and 4 bases, there was a span of 17 bases. The CDR3 contains 14 residues. The CDR3 nucleotides read TGCGCCAGCAACCGGGGTAATGAGGGGTACGAGCAGTACTTC. It specifies CASNRGNEGYEQYF.

The chain carries TRBV2 and TRBJ2-3, with a weak D call TRBD2 (7 bases). The CDR3 has 15 residues. Trimming stripped 6 bases from V and 5 bases from J, with 18 bases between. Germline assignment: CDR1 SNHLY and CDR2 FYNNEI. The CDR3 spells CASRQGGGRVDTQYF. The CDR3 region has the DNA TGTGCCAGCAGACAAGGGGGGGGGCGTGTAGATACGCAGTATTTT.